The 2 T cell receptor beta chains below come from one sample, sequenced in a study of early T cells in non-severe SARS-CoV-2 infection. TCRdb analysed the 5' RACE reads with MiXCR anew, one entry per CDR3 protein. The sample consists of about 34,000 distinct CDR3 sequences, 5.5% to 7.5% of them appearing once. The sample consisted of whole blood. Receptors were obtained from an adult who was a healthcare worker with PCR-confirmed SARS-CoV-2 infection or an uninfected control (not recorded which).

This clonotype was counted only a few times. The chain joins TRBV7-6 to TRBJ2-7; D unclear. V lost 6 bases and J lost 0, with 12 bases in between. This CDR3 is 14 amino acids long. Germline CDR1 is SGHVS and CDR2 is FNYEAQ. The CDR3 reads CASSSETPSYEQYF. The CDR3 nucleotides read TGTGCCAGCAGTTCGGAAACCCCCTCCTACGAGCAGTACTTC.

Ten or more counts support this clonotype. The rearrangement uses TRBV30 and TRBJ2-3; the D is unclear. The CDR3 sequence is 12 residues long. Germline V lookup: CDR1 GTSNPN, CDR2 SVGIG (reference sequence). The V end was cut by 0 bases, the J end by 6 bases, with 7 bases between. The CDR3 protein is CAWSVLQDTQYF. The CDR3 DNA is TGTGCCTGGAGTGTACTACAGGATACGCAGTATTTT.